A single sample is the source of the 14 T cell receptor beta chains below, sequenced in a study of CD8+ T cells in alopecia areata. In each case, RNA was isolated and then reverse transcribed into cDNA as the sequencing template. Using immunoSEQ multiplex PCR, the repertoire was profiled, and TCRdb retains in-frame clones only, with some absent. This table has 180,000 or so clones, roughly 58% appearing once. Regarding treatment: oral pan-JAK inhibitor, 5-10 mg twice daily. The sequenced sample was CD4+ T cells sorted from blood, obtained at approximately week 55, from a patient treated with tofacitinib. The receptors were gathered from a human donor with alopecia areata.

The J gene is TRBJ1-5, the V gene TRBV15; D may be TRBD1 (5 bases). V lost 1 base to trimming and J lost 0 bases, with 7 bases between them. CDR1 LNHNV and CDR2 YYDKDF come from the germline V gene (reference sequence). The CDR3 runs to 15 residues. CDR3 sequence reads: CATSRVGASNQPQHF. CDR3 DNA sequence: TGTGCCACCAGCAGAGTTGGGGCTAGCAATCAGCCCCAGCATTTT.

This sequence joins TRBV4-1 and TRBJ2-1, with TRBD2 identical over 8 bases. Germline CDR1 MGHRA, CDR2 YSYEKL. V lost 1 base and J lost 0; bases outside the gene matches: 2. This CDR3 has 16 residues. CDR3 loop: CASSQVLAGSYNEQFF. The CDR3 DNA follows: TGCGCCAGCAGCCAAGTCCTAGCGGGCTCCTACAATGAGCAGTTCTTC.

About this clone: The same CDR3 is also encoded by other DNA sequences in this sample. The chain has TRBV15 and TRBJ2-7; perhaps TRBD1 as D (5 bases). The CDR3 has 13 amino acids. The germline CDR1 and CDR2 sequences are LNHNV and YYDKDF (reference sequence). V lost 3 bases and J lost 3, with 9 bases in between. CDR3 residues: CATSRVDSYEQYF. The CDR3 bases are TGTGCCACCAGCAGGGTTGACAGCTACGAGCAGTACTTC.

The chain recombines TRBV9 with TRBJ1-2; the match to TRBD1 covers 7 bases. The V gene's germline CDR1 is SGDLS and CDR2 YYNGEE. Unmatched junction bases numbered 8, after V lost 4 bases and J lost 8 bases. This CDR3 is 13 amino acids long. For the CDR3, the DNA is TGTGCCAGCAGCCCACCAGGGGGGCTCGGCTACACCTTC. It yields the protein CASSPPGGLGYTF.

The CDR3 DNA reads TGTGCCAGCAGCCCCCTCGACAGTAATCAGCCCCAGCATTTT. Encoded protein: CASSPLDSNQPQHF. This rearrangement joins TRBV6-5 to TRBJ1-5; D might be TRBD1 (5 bases). CDR1 and CDR2 (germline): MNHEY, SVGAGI. Trimming removed 6 bases from V and 4 bases from J, with 13 bases in between. This CDR3 is 14 amino acids long.

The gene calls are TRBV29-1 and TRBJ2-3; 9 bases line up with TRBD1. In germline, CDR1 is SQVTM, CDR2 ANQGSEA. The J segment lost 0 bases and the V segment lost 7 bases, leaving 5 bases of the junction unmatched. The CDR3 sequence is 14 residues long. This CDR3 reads CSAMTGGSTDTQYF. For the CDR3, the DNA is TGCAGCGCCATGACAGGGGGTAGCACAGATACGCAGTATTTT.

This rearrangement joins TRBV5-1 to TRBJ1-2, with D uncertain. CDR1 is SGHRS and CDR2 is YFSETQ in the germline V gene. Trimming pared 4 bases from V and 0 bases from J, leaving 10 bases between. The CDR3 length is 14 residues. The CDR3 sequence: CASSQDGANYGYTF. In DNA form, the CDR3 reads TGCGCCAGCAGCCAGGACGGAGCTAACTATGGCTACACCTTC. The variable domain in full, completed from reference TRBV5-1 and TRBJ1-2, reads KAGVTQTPRYLIKTRGQQVTLSCSPISGHRSVSWYQQTPGQGLQFLFEYFSETQRNKGNFPGRFSGRQFSNSRSEMNVSTLELGDSALYLCASSQDGANYGYTFGSGTRLTVV.

The CDR3 is CASRRDRRMKKLFF. CDR3 in DNA: TGTGCCAGCAGGAGGGACAGAAGAATGAAAAAACTGTTTTTT. The J gene is TRBJ1-4, the V gene TRBV6-5, with TRBD1 identical over 7 bases. Trimming cost V 6 bases and J 9 bases; bases outside gene matches: 10. This CDR3 is 14 amino acids long. CDR1 and CDR2 from the germline V gene are MNHEY and SVGAGI.

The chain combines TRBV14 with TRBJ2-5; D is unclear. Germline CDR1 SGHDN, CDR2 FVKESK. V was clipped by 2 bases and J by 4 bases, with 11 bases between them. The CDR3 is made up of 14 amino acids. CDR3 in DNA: TGTGCCAGCAGCCAACGGGCCCGAGTAGAGACCCAGTACTTC. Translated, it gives CASSQRARVETQYF. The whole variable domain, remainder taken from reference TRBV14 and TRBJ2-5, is EAGVTQFPSHSVIEKGQTVTLRCDPISGHDNLYWYRRVMGKEIKFLLHFVKESKQDESGMPNNRFLAERTGGTYSTLKVQPAELEDSGVYFCASSQRARVETQYFGPGTRLLVL.

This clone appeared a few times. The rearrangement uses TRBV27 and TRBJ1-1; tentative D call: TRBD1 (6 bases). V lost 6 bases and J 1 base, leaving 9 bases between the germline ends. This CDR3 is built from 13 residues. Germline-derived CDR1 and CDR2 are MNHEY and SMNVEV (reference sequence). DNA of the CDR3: TGTGCCAGCAGCAACAGGGCGAACACTGAAGCTTTCTTT. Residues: CASSNRANTEAFF.

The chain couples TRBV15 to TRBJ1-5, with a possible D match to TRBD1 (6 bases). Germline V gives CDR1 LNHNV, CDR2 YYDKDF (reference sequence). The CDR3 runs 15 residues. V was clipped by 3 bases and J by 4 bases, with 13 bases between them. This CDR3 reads CATSSTQGVNQPQHF. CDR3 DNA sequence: TGTGCCACCAGCAGCACACAGGGAGTTAATCAGCCCCAGCATTTT. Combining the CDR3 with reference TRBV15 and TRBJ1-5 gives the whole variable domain DAMVIQNPRYQVTQFGKPVTLSCSQTLNHNVMYWYQQKSSQAPKLLFHYYDKDFNNEADTPDNFQSRRPNTSFCFLDIRSPGLGDTAMYLCATSSTQGVNQPQHFGDGTRLSIL.

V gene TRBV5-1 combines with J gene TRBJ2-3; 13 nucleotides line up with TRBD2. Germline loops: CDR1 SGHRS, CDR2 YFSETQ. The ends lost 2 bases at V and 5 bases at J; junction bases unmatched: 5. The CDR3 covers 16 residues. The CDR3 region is CASSFRTSGGQDTQYF. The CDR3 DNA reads TGCGCCAGCAGCTTTAGGACTAGCGGGGGACAAGATACGCAGTATTTT.

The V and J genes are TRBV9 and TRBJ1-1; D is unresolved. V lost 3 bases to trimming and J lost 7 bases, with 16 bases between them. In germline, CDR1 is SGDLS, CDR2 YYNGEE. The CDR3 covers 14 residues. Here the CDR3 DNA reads TGTGCCAGCAGCGAGAACTTGAAAATTGATGAAGCTTTCTTT. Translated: CASSENLKIDEAFF. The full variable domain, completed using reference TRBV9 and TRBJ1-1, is DSGVTQTPKHLITATGQRVTLRCSPRSGDLSVYWYQQSLDQGLQFLIQYYNGEERAKGNILERFSAQQFPDLHSELNLSSLELGDSALYFCASSENLKIDEAFFGQGTRLTVV.

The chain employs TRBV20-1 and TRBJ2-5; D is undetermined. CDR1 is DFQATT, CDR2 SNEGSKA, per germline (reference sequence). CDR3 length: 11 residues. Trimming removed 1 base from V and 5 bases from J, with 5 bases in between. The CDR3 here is CSARVWETQYF. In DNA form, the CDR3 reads TGCAGTGCTAGAGTGTGGGAGACCCAGTACTTC.